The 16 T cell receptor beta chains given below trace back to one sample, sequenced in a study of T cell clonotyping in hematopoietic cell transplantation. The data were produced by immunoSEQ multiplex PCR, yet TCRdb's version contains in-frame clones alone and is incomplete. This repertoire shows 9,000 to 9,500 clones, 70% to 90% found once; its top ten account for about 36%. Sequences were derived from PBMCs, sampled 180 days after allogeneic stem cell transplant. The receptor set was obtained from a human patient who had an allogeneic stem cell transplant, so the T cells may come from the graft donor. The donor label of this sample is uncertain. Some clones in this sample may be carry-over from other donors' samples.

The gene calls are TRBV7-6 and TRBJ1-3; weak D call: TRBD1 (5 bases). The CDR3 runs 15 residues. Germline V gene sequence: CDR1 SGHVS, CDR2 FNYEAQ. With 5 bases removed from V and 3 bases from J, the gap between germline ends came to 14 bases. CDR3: CASSPLGAGGNTIYF. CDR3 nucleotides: TGTGCCAGCAGCCCCCTAGGGGCAGGTGGAAACACCATATATTTT.

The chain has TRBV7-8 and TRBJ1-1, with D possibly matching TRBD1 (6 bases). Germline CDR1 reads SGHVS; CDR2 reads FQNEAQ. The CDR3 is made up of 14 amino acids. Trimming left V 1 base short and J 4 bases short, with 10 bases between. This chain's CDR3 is CASSLDRGITEAFF. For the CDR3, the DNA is TGTGCCAGCAGCTTAGATAGGGGGATCACTGAAGCTTTCTTT. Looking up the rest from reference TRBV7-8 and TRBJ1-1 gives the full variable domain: GAGVSQSPRYKVAKRGQDVALRCDPISGHVSLFWYQQALGQGPEFLTYFQNEAQLDKSGLPSDRFFAERPEGSVSTLKIQRTQQEDSAVYLCASSLDRGITEAFFGQGTRLTVV.

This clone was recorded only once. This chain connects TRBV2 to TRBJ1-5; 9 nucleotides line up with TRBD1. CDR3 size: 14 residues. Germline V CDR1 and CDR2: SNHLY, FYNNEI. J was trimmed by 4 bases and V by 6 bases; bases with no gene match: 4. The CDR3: CASRAGTGNQPQHF. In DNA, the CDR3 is TGTGCCAGCAGGGCCGGGACAGGGAATCAGCCCCAGCATTTT.

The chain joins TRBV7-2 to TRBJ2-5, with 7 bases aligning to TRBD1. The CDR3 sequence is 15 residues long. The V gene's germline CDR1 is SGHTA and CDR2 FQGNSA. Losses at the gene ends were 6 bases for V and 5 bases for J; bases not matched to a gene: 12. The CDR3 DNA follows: TGTGCCAGCAGTTTTAGAAGGGACAGAACCGAGACCCAGTACTTC. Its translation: CASSFRRDRTETQYF.

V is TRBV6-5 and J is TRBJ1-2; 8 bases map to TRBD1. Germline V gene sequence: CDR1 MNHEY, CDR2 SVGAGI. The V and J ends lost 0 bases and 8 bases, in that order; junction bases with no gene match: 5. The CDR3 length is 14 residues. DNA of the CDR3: TGTGCCAGCAGTTACTCGGGACAGGCCATCGGCTACACCTTC. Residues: CASSYSGQAIGYTF.

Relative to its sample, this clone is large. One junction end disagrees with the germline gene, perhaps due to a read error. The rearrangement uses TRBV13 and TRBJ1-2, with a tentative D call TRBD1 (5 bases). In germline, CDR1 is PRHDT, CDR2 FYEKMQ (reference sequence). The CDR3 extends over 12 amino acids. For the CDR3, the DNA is TGTGCCAGCAGCCTCCGACAGCGGTACCCCTACTTC. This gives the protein CASSLRQRYPYF.

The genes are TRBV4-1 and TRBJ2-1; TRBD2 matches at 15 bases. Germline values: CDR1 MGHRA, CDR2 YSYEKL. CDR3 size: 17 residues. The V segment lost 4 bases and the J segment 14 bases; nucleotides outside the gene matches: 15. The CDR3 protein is CASSLTGLAGGLQQEFF. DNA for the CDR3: TGCGCCAGCAGCCTCACGGGACTAGCGGGGGGCCTTCAGCAAGAGTTCTTC.

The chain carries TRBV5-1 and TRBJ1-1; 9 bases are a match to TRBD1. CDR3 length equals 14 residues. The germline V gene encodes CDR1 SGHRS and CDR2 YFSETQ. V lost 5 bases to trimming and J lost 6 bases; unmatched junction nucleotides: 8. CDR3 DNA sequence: TGCGCCAGCAGACAAACAGGGGGCCTAGCTGAAGCTTTCTTT. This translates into CASRQTGGLAEAFF.

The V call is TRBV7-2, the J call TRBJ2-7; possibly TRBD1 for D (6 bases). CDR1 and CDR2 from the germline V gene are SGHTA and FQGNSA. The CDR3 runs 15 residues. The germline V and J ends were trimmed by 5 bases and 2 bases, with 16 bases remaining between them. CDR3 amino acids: CASSLRQAPTYEQYF. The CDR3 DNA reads TGTGCCAGCAGCCTACGACAGGCCCCCACCTACGAGCAGTACTTC.

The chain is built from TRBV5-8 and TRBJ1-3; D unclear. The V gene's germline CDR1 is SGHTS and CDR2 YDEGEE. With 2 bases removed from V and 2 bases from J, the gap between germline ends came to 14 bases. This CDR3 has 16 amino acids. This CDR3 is CASSFGRLTAGNTIYF. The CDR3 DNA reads TGTGCCAGCAGCTTTGGTCGCCTCACCGCTGGAAACACCATATATTTT.

The CDR3 nucleotides are TGTGCCAGCAGCACGGGACATAACACTGAAGCTTTCTTT. Protein: CASSTGHNTEAFF. V and J are TRBV7-3 and TRBJ1-1; tentative D call: TRBD1 (6 bases). Germline V lookup: CDR1 SGHTA, CDR2 FQGTGA. CDR3 size: 13 residues. V was trimmed by 5 bases and J by 2 bases, leaving 9 bases between them. Drawing the rest from reference TRBV7-3 and TRBJ1-1, the complete variable domain is GAGVSQTPSNKVTEKGKYVELRCDPISGHTALYWYRQSLGQGPEFLIYFQGTGAADDSGLPNDRFFAVRPEGSVSTLKIQRTERGDSAVYLCASSTGHNTEAFFGQGTRLTVV.

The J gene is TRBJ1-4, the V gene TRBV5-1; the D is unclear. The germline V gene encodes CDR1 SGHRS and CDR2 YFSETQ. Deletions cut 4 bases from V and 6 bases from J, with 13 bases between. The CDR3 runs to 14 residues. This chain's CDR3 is CASSQTNVDEKLFF. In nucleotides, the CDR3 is TGCGCCAGCAGCCAAACGAACGTTGATGAAAAACTGTTTTTT. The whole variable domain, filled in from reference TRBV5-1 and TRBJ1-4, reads KAGVTQTPRYLIKTRGQQVTLSCSPISGHRSVSWYQQTPGQGLQFLFEYFSETQRNKGNFPGRFSGRQFSNSRSEMNVSTLELGDSALYLCASSQTNVDEKLFFGSGTQLSVL.

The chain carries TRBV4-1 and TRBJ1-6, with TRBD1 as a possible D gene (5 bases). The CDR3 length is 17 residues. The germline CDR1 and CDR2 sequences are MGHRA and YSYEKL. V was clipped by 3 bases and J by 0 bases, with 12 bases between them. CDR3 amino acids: CASSQDPGSSYNSPLHF. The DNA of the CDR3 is TGCGCCAGCAGCCAGGATCCAGGGAGCTCCTATAATTCACCCCTCCACTTT.

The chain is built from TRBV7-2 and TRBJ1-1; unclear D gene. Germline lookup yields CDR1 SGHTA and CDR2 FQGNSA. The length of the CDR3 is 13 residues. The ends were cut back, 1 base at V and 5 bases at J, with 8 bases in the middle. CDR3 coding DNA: TGTGCCAGCAGCTTAGATTGGGTAACTGAAGCTTTCTTT. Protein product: CASSLDWVTEAFF.

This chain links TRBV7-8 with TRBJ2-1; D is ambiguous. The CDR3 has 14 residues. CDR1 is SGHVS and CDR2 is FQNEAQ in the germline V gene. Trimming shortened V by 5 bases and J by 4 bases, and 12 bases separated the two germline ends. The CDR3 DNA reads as TGTGCCAGCAGCCCCCGACGGACGTACAATGAGCAGTTCTTC. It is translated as CASSPRRTYNEQFF.

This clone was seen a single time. CDR3 amino acids: CASSLYRQGLYEQYF. The CDR3 bases are TGTGCCAGCAGTTTATACCGACAGGGGTTGTACGAGCAGTACTTC. The gene calls are TRBV28 and TRBJ2-7; TRBD1 matches at 8 bases. Unmatched junction bases numbered 6, after V lost 1 base and J lost 4 bases. Germline CDR1 is MDHEN and CDR2 is SYDVKM. The CDR3 loop spans 15 amino acids.